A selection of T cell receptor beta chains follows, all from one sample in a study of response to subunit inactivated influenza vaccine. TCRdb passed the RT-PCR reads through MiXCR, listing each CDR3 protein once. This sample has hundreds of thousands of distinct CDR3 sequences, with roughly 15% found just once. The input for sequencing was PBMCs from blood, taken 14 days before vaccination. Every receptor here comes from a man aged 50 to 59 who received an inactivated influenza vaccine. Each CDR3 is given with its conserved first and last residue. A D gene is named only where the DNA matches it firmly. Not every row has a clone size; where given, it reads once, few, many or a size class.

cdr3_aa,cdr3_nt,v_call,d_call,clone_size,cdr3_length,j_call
CSPTQGLGAGELFF,TGCAGTCCAACACAGGGCTTAGGCGCCGGGGAGCTGTTTTTT,TRBV20-1,.,many,14,TRBJ2-2
CASSQDGRGLYETQYF,TGTGCCAGCAGCCAAGATGGGCGGGGGCTTTACGAGACCCAGTACTTC,TRBV14,.,few,16,TRBJ2-5
CASSRGIVRGFITGELFF,TGTGCCAGCAGCCGAGGTATTGTTCGGGGTTTCATCACCGGGGAGCTGTTTTTT,TRBV3-1,.,.,18,TRBJ2-2
CASTLHGQGNYGYTF,TGTGCCAGCACCCTCCATGGACAGGGGAACTATGGCTACACCTTC,TRBV12-3/TRBV12-4,TRBD1,few,15,TRBJ1-2
CASDGQGEADSGNTIYF,TGTGCCAGCGATGGACAGGGCGAAGCAGACTCTGGAAACACCATATATTTT,TRBV12-3/TRBV12-4,TRBD1,few,17,TRBJ1-3
CASTDSGTGGWNEQYF,TGTGCCAGCACCGATAGCGGGACAGGGGGCTGGAACGAGCAGTACTTC,TRBV6-1,TRBD1,.,16,TRBJ2-7
CASSRDPYNEQFF,TGTGCCAGCAGCCGGGATCCTTACAATGAGCAGTTCTTC,TRBV3-1,.,.,13,TRBJ2-1
CASSQEPSGGYNEQFF,TGTGCCAGCAGCCAAGAGCCTAGCGGGGGGTACAATGAGCAGTTCTTC,TRBV4-2,TRBD2,few,16,TRBJ2-1
CASSIQGVDNGYTDTQYF,TGTGCCAGCAGTATTCAGGGGGTGGATAATGGTTACACAGATACGCAGTATTTT,TRBV28,TRBD1,.,18,TRBJ2-3
CASSQQGAQREQYF,TGTGCCAGCAGTCAACAGGGGGCGCAGAGGGAGCAGTACTTC,TRBV28,TRBD1,.,14,TRBJ2-7
CASSLGDPRTDTQYF,TGTGCCAGCAGTTTAGGGGATCCGCGGACAGATACGCAGTATTTT,TRBV12-3/TRBV12-4,.,few,15,TRBJ2-3
CASSLARSTDTQYF,TGTGCCAGCAGCTTAGCAAGGAGCACAGATACGCAGTATTTT,TRBV7-2,.,few,14,TRBJ2-3
CSADSSFYGYTF,TGCAGTGCAGACAGCTCCTTCTATGGCTACACCTTC,TRBV20-1,.,few,12,TRBJ1-2
CATGTGVDYGYTF,TGCGCCACCGGGACAGGGGTTGACTATGGCTACACCTTC,TRBV5-1,TRBD1,many,13,TRBJ1-2
CASKLPARVYGYTEAFF,TGTGCCAGCAAATTACCAGCCAGGGTATATGGGTACACTGAAGCTTTCTTT,TRBV28,.,few,17,TRBJ1-1
CASRQAGSNYGYTF,TGTGCCAGCAGACAGGCAGGGTCTAACTATGGCTACACCTTC,TRBV6-4,.,many,14,TRBJ1-2
CASSLAQGTTYF,TGTGCCAGCAGCTTAGCCCAGGGGACGACGTACTTC,TRBV7-9,.,.,12,TRBJ2-7
CASSTGTGENSPLHF,TGTGCCAGCAGTACCGGGACAGGGGAGAATTCACCCCTCCACTTT,TRBV7-6,TRBD1,few,15,TRBJ1-6
CSAKTNYYEQYF,TGCAGCGCTAAGACTAACTACTACGAGCAGTACTTC,TRBV29-1,.,.,12,TRBJ2-7
CSARSGVNQPQHF,TGCAGTGCTAGATCAGGGGTCAATCAGCCCCAGCATTTT,TRBV20-1,.,few,13,TRBJ1-5
CASSLAPADTQYF,TGTGCCAGCAGCTTGGCCCCCGCGGATACGCAGTATTTT,TRBV5-6,.,few,13,TRBJ2-3
CASSTTPGPTNQQYF,TGTGCCAGCAGCACCACTCCGGGACCTACGAATCAGCAGTACTTC,TRBV7-2,.,.,15,TRBJ2-7
CSARDGTSAQETQYF,TGCAGTGCTAGAGACGGGACTAGCGCGCAAGAGACCCAGTACTTC,TRBV20-1,TRBD2,.,15,TRBJ2-5
CASSPRTAPSDTQYF,TGTGCCAGCAGTCCAAGGACCGCGCCGTCGGATACGCAGTATTTT,TRBV5-5,.,.,15,TRBJ2-3
CSARPGTRGAGEQYF,TGCAGTGCTAGACCCGGGACTAGAGGCGCAGGGGAGCAGTACTTC,TRBV20-1,TRBD2,.,15,TRBJ2-7
CASTTNTGELFF,TGTGCCAGCACCACAAACACCGGGGAGCTGTTTTTT,TRBV11-2,.,many,12,TRBJ2-2
CSASLDSYEQYF,TGCAGTGCTAGCCTGGACAGCTACGAGCAGTACTTC,TRBV20-1,.,few,12,TRBJ2-7